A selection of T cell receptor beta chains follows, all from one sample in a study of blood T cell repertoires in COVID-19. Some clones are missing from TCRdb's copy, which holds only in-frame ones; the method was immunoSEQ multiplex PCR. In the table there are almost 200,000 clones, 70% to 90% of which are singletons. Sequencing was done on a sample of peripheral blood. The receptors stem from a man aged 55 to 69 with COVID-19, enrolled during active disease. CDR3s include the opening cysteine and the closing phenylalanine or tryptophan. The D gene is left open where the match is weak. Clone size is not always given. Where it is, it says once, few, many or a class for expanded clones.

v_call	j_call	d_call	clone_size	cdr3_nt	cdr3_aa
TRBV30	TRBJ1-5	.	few	TGTGCCTGGAGTCAGGGTCACAATCAGCCCCAGCATTTT	CAWSQGHNQPQHF
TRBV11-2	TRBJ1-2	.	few	TGTGCCAGCAGCTTAAGTCTGAGAGACTATGGCTACACCTTC	CASSLSLRDYGYTF
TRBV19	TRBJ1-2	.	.	TGTGCCAGTGCAGAATTCTATGGCTACACCTTC	CASAEFYGYTF
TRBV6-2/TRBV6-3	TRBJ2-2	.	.	TGTGCCAGCAGTTACGTCTCTAACACCGGGGAGCTGTTTTTT	CASSYVSNTGELFF
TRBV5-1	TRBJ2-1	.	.	TGCGCCAGCAGCTTGGCCTGGGGAGCGGGTAATGAGCAGTTCTTC	CASSLAWGAGNEQFF
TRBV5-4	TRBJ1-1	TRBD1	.	TGTGCCAGCAGCTTTTTTGACAGGGTTGACACTGAAGCTTTCTTT	CASSFFDRVDTEAFF
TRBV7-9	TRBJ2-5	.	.	TGTGCCAGCAGCTTTCGGGACACACACCAAGAGACCCAGTACTTC	CASSFRDTHQETQYF
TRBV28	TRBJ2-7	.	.	TGTGCCACCTCCCCCCGAGACAGTACAACCTACGAGCAGTACTTC	CATSPRDSTTYEQYF
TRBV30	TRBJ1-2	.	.	TGTGGTGGAAGTGGAGGGTATGGCTACACCTTC	CGGSGGYGYTF
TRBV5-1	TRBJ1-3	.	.	TGCGCCAGCAGCTTGGAGGGACTTAGCTCTGGAAACACCATATATTTT	CASSLEGLSSGNTIYF
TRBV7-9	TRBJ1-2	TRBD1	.	TGTGCCAGCAGCTTAGAAGCTTGGGACAGGGTGTATGGCTACACCTTC	CASSLEAWDRVYGYTF
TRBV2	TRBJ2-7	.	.	TGTGCCAGCAGTGACGCCGGGACACCCTACGAGCAGTACTTC	CASSDAGTPYEQYF
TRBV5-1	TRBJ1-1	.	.	TGCGCCAGCAGCCAGCAACAGAGCCTGAACACTGAAGCTTTCTTT	CASSQQQSLNTEAFF
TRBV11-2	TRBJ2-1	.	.	TGTGCCAGCAGCTTAGTAAAGTCGCTCCTACGGGATGAGCAGTTCTTC	CASSLVKSLLRDEQFF
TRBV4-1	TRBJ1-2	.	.	TGCGCCAGCAGCCAAGATCCAGCGAACTATGGCTACACCTTC	CASSQDPANYGYTF
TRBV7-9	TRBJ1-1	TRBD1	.	TGTGCCAGCAGCACCGGACAGGGGCAGAGAACTGAAGCTTTCTTT	CASSTGQGQRTEAFF
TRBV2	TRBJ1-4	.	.	TGTGCCAGCAGTGCGCTAATAACTAATGAAAAACTGTTTTTT	CASSALITNEKLFF
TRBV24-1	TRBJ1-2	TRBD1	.	TGTGCCACCAGTGATGCCACAGGGGCGGGCTATGGCTACACCTTC	CATSDATGAGYGYTF
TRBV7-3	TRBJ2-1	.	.	TGTGCCAGCAGGCCTACTAGTGGGTATGAGCAGTTCTTC	CASRPTSGYEQFF
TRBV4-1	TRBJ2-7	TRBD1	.	TGCGCCAGCAGCCAGGCCGGGACAGAAACCTACGAGCAGTACTTC	CASSQAGTETYEQYF
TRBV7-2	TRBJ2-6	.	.	TGTGCCAGCAGCCTGAGGGGGATTGGGGCCAACGTCCTGACTTTC	CASSLRGIGANVLTF
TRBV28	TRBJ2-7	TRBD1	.	TGTGCCAGCAGTTTACGACAGGGGTATCACGAGCAGTACTTC	CASSLRQGYHEQYF
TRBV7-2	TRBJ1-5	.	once	TGTGCCAGCAGCTTAGCGGACGGACACAATCAGCCCCAGCATTTT	CASSLADGHNQPQHF
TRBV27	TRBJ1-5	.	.	TGTGCCAGCAAGCAGGGAAATCAGCCCCAGCATTTT	CASKQGNQPQHF
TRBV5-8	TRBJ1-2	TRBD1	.	TGTGCCAGCAGCGACCGGGACAGCTATGGCTACACCTTC	CASSDRDSYGYTF
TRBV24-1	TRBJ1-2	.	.	TGTGCCACCAGTGTACAGGGCTATGGCTACACCTTC	CATSVQGYGYTF
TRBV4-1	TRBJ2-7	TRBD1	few	TGCGCCAGCAGCCAAGGCCCGGGACAGAGTTACGAGCAGTACTTC	CASSQGPGQSYEQYF
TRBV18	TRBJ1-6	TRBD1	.	TGTGCCAGCTCACCAAGGACAGGGGGTAGCTCCTATAATTCACCCCTCCACTTT	CASSPRTGGSSYNSPLHF
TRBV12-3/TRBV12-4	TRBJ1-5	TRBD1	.	TGTGCCAGCAGACAACAGGGGCGGCAGCCCCAGCATTTT	CASRQQGRQPQHF
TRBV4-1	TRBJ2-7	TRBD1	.	TGCGCCAGCAGTGGGGACAGGAGCCACGAGCAGTACTTC	CASSGDRSHEQYF
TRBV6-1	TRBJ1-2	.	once	TGTGCCAGCAGTGAATATCCCGTCTATGGCTACACCTTC	CASSEYPVYGYTF
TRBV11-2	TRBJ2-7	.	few	TGTGCCAGCAGCTTAGCGCGGAGGTCCTCCTACGAGCAGTACTTC	CASSLARRSSYEQYF
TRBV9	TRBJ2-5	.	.	TGTGCCAGCAGCGGACCGACGGGTAAAAGGGAGACCCAGTACTTC	CASSGPTGKRETQYF
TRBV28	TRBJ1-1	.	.	TGTGCCAGCAGTTTAGTAGGAGGGTTTGGGGCTGAAGCTTTCTTT	CASSLVGGFGAEAFF
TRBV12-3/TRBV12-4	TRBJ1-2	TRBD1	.	TGTGCCAGCAGTCGACAGGGTAACTATGGCTACACCTTC	CASSRQGNYGYTF